This entry lists 32 T cell receptor beta chains sequenced from one sample in a study of T cell responses to AZD1222 COVID-19 vaccine. Assay: immunoSEQ multiplex PCR; the TCRdb copy retains only in-frame clones and omits some. The sample includes roughly 120,000 clones, 90% of them seen just once. Sequences were derived from peripheral blood, sampled 28 days after the second dose of the MenACWY control vaccine. Receptor source: an adult who received the MenACWY meningococcal vaccine as a control.

The genes are TRBV6-1 and TRBJ2-7; 7 bases are shared with TRBD1. This CDR3 comprises 11 residues. The V segment lost 3 bases and the J segment 13 bases; nucleotides outside the gene matches: 6. CDR1 is MNHNS and CDR2 is SASEGT in the germline V gene. CDR3 loop: CASSDAGTAYV. The CDR3, as DNA: TGTGCCAGCAGTGATGCCGGGACAGCCTACGTC.

The chain carries TRBV2 and TRBJ1-5; D possibly corresponds to TRBD1 (6 bases). The ends were cut back, 6 bases at V and 1 base at J, with 16 bases in the middle. The CDR3 loop spans 16 amino acids. The germline CDR1 and CDR2 sequences are SNHLY and FYNNEI. The CDR3 region is CASRPSAGASNQPQHF. The CDR3 DNA is TGTGCCAGCAGACCATCGGCAGGGGCGAGCAATCAGCCCCAGCATTTT.

The chain carries TRBV4-2 and TRBJ1-2; D possibly corresponds to TRBD1 (5 bases). With 1 base removed from V and 7 bases from J, the gap between germline ends came to 10 bases. Germline V CDR1 and CDR2: LGHNA, YNFKEQ. This CDR3 spans 13 amino acids. CDR3 sequence (DNA): TGTGCCAGCAGCCAAGGGGACGGGGGTGGCTACACCTTC. It translates to CASSQGDGGGYTF.

The chain uses TRBV6-5 and TRBJ2-3, with a weak D call TRBD1 (6 bases). CDR1 MNHEY and CDR2 SVGAGI come from the germline V gene. The CDR3 is 14 amino acids. V was pared by 2 bases and J by 2 bases, with 8 bases between. The CDR3 nucleotides are TGTGCCAGCAGTTACCGGACAGTCACAGATACGCAGTATTTT. Protein: CASSYRTVTDTQYF.

The genes are TRBV28 and TRBJ2-3; TRBD2 is a possible D gene (6 bases). The CDR3 runs to 14 residues. Between the trimmed V and J ends, which lost 6 bases and 1 base, there was a span of 11 bases. CDR1 and CDR2 from the germline V gene are MDHEN and SYDVKM. In DNA form, the CDR3 reads TGTGCCAGCAGCCCTCTAGCGCGCACAGATACGCAGTATTTT. Its protein is CASSPLARTDTQYF.

This rearrangement joins TRBV11-2 to TRBJ2-7; possibly TRBD2 for D (5 bases). Germline CDR1 SGHAT, CDR2 FQNNGV. This CDR3 spans 13 amino acids. The ends were cut back, 1 base at V and 7 bases at J, with 11 bases in the middle. The CDR3 region has the DNA TGTGCCAGCAGCTTAGTGGGGTCGGGAGAGCAGTACGTC. Translation gives CASSLVGSGEQYV.

The rearrangement joins TRBV5-1 to TRBJ2-2; D unclear. The CDR3 spans 13 residues. Per germline, CDR1 SGHRS and CDR2 YFSETQ. The V and J ends lost 1 base and 7 bases respectively, with 8 bases between them. The CDR3 is CASSLQGGGELFF. For the CDR3, the DNA is TGCGCCAGCAGCTTGCAAGGCGGCGGGGAGCTGTTTTTT.

The genes are TRBV5-1 and TRBJ1-6, with 7 bases fitting TRBD1. Germline loops: CDR1 SGHRS, CDR2 YFSETQ. After removal of 4 bases from V and 5 bases from J, the junction contained 6 bases not matched to a gene. The CDR3 covers 15 residues. The CDR3 loop reads CASSGGTADNSPLHF. CDR3 nucleotide sequence: TGCGCCAGCAGCGGAGGGACAGCAGATAATTCACCCCTCCACTTT. The variable domain in full, with the rest retrieved from reference TRBV5-1 and TRBJ1-6, is KAGVTQTPRYLIKTRGQQVTLSCSPISGHRSVSWYQQTPGQGLQFLFEYFSETQRNKGNFPGRFSGRQFSNSRSEMNVSTLELGDSALYLCASSGGTADNSPLHFGNGTRLTVT.

V is TRBV15 and J is TRBJ2-7; tentatively, D is TRBD2 (5 bases). Trimming pared 3 bases from V and 4 bases from J, leaving 7 bases between. CDR3 size: 12 residues. In germline, CDR1 is LNHNV, CDR2 YYDKDF (reference sequence). The CDR3 protein is CATSSGEYEQYF. The CDR3 DNA sequence: TGTGCCACCAGCAGCGGGGAGTACGAGCAGTACTTC.

V usage is TRBV5-5 and J usage is TRBJ2-5, with D possibly matching TRBD2 (5 bases). V was shortened by 1 base and J by 3 bases, with 7 bases between the two germline ends. Germline values: CDR1 SGHKS, CDR2 YYEKEE (reference sequence). CDR3 size: 13 residues. The CDR3 nucleotides read TGTGCCAGCAGCTTGCAGAGGGAAGAGACCCAGTACTTC. Its translation: CASSLQREETQYF.

This clone has just one count. The chain is built from TRBV27 and TRBJ1-2; 10 bases fit TRBD1. This CDR3 has 17 amino acids. V lost 4 bases, J lost 4 bases, and 12 bases stayed unmatched. Germline V CDR1 and CDR2: MNHEY, SMNVEV (reference sequence). Here the CDR3 DNA reads TGTGCCAGCAGTTACGCTTCGACAGGGGGCGTGAGCTATGGCTACACCTTC. Its protein product is CASSYASTGGVSYGYTF.

The V gene is TRBV10-3, the J gene TRBJ2-7; 8 nucleotides match TRBD1. CDR1 ENHRY and CDR2 SYGVKD come from the germline V gene. J was trimmed by 6 bases and V by 6 bases; bases with no gene match: 10. CDR3 length: 14 amino acids. CDR3 residues: CAISLTGVVTEQYF. Written as DNA, the CDR3 is TGTGCCATCAGCCTGACAGGGGTGGTGACCGAGCAGTACTTC.

CDR3 coding DNA: TGTGCCAGCAGTAGAATCAGGGGGTCAAATCAGCCCCAGCATTTT. Its protein product is CASSRIRGSNQPQHF. The chain couples TRBV6-5 to TRBJ1-5, with 7 bases aligning to TRBD1. Germline V lookup: CDR1 MNHEY, CDR2 SVGAGI. The CDR3 totals 15 residues. V lost 5 bases and J lost 4; bases outside the gene matches: 8.

The chain has TRBV18 and TRBJ2-6, with D perhaps matching TRBD1 (5 bases). Between the trimmed V and J ends, which lost 6 bases and 4 bases, there was a span of 10 bases. CDR1 KGHSH and CDR2 LQKENI come from the germline V gene. The CDR3 loop spans 14 amino acids. The CDR3 nucleotides read TGTGCCAGCTCCCCGCAGGGAGGGGCCAACGTCCTGACTTTC. Translation gives CASSPQGGANVLTF.

The J gene is TRBJ2-7, the V gene TRBV18; D might be TRBD1 or TRBD2, each matching 6 bases. The CDR3 length is 14 residues. CDR1 KGHSH and CDR2 LQKENI come from the germline V gene. Trimming cost V 3 bases and J 0 bases, with 9 bases left between them. The CDR3 is CASSPEGGSYEQYF. The DNA of the CDR3 is TGTGCCAGCTCACCGGAGGGGGGCTCCTACGAGCAGTACTTC.

The rearrangement links TRBV7-9 to TRBJ2-3, with 12 positions matching TRBD2. Looked up from germline, CDR1 is SEHNR and CDR2 is FQNEAQ (reference sequence). This CDR3 has 16 amino acids. V shed 5 bases and J 0 bases; nucleotides not matched to a gene: 3. The CDR3 is CASSAGLAGSTDTQYF. CDR3 nucleotide sequence: TGTGCCAGCAGCGCAGGACTAGCGGGGAGCACAGATACGCAGTATTTT.

The V gene is TRBV18, the J gene TRBJ2-5, with D perhaps matching TRBD1 (6 bases). The ends were cut back, 3 bases at V and 4 bases at J, with 12 bases in the middle. Germline CDR1 KGHSH, CDR2 LQKENI. The CDR3 spans 14 residues. CDR3 sequence reads: CASSPDRPPETQYF. The CDR3 DNA sequence: TGTGCCAGCTCACCTGACAGGCCCCCAGAGACCCAGTACTTC.

The V call is TRBV27, the J call TRBJ1-2, with D maybe TRBD1 (6 bases). This CDR3 is built from 12 residues. CDR1 and CDR2 (germline): MNHEY, SMNVEV (reference sequence). V lost 6 bases to trimming and J lost 6 bases, with 11 bases between them. The CDR3 sequence: CASSQGTDGYTF. The CDR3 coding sequence is TGTGCCAGCAGCCAGGGGACCGATGGCTACACCTTC.

The gene calls are TRBV7-9 and TRBJ2-5; 7 nucleotides match TRBD1. Per the germline V gene, CDR1 is SEHNR and CDR2 is FQNEAQ (reference sequence). V was pared by 0 bases and J by 1 base, with 5 bases of the junction left unmatched. The CDR3 totals 16 residues. The CDR3 DNA is TGTGCCAGCAGCTTAGCTTTAGACAGGGCCCAAGAGACCCAGTACTTC. This gives the protein CASSLALDRAQETQYF.

The chain couples TRBV7-9 to TRBJ1-4; D uncertain. CDR3 size: 11 residues. Trimming took off 3 bases at V and 15 bases at J, with 11 bases between the two ends. Germline CDR1 and CDR2: SEHNR and FQNEAQ (reference sequence). This CDR3 is CASSFDFRMFF. In nucleotides, the CDR3 is TGTGCCAGCAGCTTTGACTTTCGCATGTTTTTT.

J is TRBJ1-1 and V is TRBV28; 9 bases map to TRBD1. The germline CDR1 and CDR2 sequences are MDHEN and SYDVKM. Trimming removed 10 bases from V and 4 bases from J; junction bases left unmatched: 7. This CDR3 has 13 residues. The CDR3 DNA follows: TGTGCCATCCAACAGGGGGCCCGCACTGAAGCTTTCTTT. Protein sequence: CAIQQGARTEAFF. The variable domain in full, completed from reference TRBV28 and TRBJ1-1, reads DVKVTQSSRYLVKRTGEKVFLECVQDMDHENMFWYRQDPGLGLRLIYFSYDVKMKEKGDIPEGYSVSREKKERFSLILESASTNQTSMYLCAIQQGARTEAFFGQGTRLTVV.

This chain links TRBV10-1 with TRBJ1-1, with TRBD1 matching 9 bases. This CDR3 is built from 14 residues. Per the germline V gene, CDR1 is WNHNN and CDR2 is SYGVQD (reference sequence). With 1 base clipped from V and 6 bases from J, the junction kept 3 bases outside the gene matches. Here the CDR3 DNA reads TGCGCCAGCAGTGAGTACAGGGGGCCCTCTGAAGCTTTCTTT. Residues: CASSEYRGPSEAFF.

CDR3 sequence (DNA): TGTGCCAGCTCACCAAACGGACAAACAGCCCAAGAGACCCAGTACTTC. As protein: CASSPNGQTAQETQYF. J is TRBJ2-5 and V is TRBV18, with D possibly TRBD1 on 5 matching bases. V was cut by 2 bases and J by 1 base, with 14 bases left in between. Germline CDR1 and CDR2: KGHSH and LQKENI. The CDR3 is 16 amino acids.

This chain links TRBV18 with TRBJ1-5; the D gene is possibly TRBD1 (6 bases). Germline lookup yields CDR1 KGHSH and CDR2 LQKENI. Trimming cost V 5 bases and J 0 bases, with 14 bases left between them. CDR3 size: 16 residues. The CDR3 loop reads CASSFDRSNSNQPQHF. CDR3 DNA: TGTGCCAGCTCATTCGACAGGAGCAATAGCAATCAGCCCCAGCATTTT.

The CDR3 sequence: CASSTLQGAANEKLFF. For the CDR3, the DNA is TGTGCCAGCAGTACCTTGCAGGGGGCAGCTAATGAAAAACTGTTTTTT. This chain connects TRBV27 to TRBJ1-4, with 8 positions matching TRBD1. V lost 5 bases, J lost 3 bases, and 8 bases stayed unmatched. There are 16 residues in the CDR3. Germline lookup yields CDR1 MNHEY and CDR2 SMNVEV (reference sequence).

The CDR3 DNA reads as TGTGCCAGCAGTCTTCAGGCCGTCACCGGGGAGCTGTTTTTT. Its protein product is CASSLQAVTGELFF. J is TRBJ2-2 and V is TRBV25-1; no firm D call. The V gene's germline CDR1 is MGHDK and CDR2 SYGVNS. The CDR3 consists of 14 residues. Trimming stripped 5 bases from V and 4 bases from J, with 11 bases between.

This clone occurred a few times. The chain recombines TRBV6-2 or TRBV6-3 with TRBJ2-1, with D unresolved. Trimming cost V 2 bases and J 5 bases, with 7 bases left between them. Germline V gene lookup returns CDR1 MNHEY and CDR2 SVGEGT. This CDR3 comprises 13 residues. In nucleotides, the CDR3 is TGTGCCAGCAGTTACGGCAGCGACAATGAGCAGTTCTTC. It translates to CASSYGSDNEQFF.

This chain uses TRBV11-3 with TRBJ2-3; a weak D match, TRBD2 (5 bases). CDR1 SGHNT and CDR2 YENEEA come from the germline V gene. This CDR3 region has 17 residues. V lost 0 bases and J 1 base, leaving 14 bases between the germline ends. CDR3 sequence: CASSLDRGPGGTDTQYF. In DNA form, the CDR3 reads TGTGCCAGCAGCTTAGATCGGGGTCCTGGGGGCACAGATACGCAGTATTTT.

V is TRBV10-2 and J is TRBJ2-1, with 9 bases aligning to TRBD2. CDR1 is WSHSY and CDR2 is SAAADI in the germline V gene. The CDR3 sequence is 16 residues long. V was clipped by 0 bases and J by 8 bases; unmatched bases: 8. CDR3 coding DNA: TGCGCCAGCAGTGAGTCGGGCGGGGGGGCCCCCGATGAGCAGTTCTTC. It is translated as CASSESGGGAPDEQFF.

This clone appeared a single time. The rearrangement joins TRBV7-9 to TRBJ2-3; tentatively, D is TRBD1 or TRBD2 (6 bases each). V gave up 5 bases and J gave up 6 bases, with 18 bases separating them. CDR1 and CDR2 from the germline V gene are SEHNR and FQNEAQ (reference sequence). The CDR3 is 15 residues long. The CDR3 spells CASSRRGREVDTQYF. DNA of the CDR3: TGTGCCAGCAGCCGCCGGGGGCGCGAAGTGGATACGCAGTATTTT.

The chain combines TRBV11-2 with TRBJ2-1; D is tentatively TRBD1 or TRBD2 (5 bases each). CDR1 SGHAT and CDR2 FQNNGV come from the germline V gene. CDR3 size: 17 residues. Trimming cost V 1 base and J 2 bases, with 15 bases left between them. The CDR3 region is CASSLVFGTETYNEQFF. CDR3 DNA: TGTGCCAGCAGCTTAGTGTTCGGGACGGAAACCTACAATGAGCAGTTCTTC.

The V call is TRBV6-5, the J call TRBJ1-1, with 11 bases that match TRBD1. After removal of 6 bases from V and 9 bases from J, the junction contained 9 bases not matched to a gene. Germline values: CDR1 MNHEY, CDR2 SVGAGI. CDR3 length: 14 amino acids. CDR3 DNA sequence: TGTGCCAGCAGCACGGACAGGGGGCCTTCCAAAGCTTTCTTT. Its translation: CASSTDRGPSKAFF.